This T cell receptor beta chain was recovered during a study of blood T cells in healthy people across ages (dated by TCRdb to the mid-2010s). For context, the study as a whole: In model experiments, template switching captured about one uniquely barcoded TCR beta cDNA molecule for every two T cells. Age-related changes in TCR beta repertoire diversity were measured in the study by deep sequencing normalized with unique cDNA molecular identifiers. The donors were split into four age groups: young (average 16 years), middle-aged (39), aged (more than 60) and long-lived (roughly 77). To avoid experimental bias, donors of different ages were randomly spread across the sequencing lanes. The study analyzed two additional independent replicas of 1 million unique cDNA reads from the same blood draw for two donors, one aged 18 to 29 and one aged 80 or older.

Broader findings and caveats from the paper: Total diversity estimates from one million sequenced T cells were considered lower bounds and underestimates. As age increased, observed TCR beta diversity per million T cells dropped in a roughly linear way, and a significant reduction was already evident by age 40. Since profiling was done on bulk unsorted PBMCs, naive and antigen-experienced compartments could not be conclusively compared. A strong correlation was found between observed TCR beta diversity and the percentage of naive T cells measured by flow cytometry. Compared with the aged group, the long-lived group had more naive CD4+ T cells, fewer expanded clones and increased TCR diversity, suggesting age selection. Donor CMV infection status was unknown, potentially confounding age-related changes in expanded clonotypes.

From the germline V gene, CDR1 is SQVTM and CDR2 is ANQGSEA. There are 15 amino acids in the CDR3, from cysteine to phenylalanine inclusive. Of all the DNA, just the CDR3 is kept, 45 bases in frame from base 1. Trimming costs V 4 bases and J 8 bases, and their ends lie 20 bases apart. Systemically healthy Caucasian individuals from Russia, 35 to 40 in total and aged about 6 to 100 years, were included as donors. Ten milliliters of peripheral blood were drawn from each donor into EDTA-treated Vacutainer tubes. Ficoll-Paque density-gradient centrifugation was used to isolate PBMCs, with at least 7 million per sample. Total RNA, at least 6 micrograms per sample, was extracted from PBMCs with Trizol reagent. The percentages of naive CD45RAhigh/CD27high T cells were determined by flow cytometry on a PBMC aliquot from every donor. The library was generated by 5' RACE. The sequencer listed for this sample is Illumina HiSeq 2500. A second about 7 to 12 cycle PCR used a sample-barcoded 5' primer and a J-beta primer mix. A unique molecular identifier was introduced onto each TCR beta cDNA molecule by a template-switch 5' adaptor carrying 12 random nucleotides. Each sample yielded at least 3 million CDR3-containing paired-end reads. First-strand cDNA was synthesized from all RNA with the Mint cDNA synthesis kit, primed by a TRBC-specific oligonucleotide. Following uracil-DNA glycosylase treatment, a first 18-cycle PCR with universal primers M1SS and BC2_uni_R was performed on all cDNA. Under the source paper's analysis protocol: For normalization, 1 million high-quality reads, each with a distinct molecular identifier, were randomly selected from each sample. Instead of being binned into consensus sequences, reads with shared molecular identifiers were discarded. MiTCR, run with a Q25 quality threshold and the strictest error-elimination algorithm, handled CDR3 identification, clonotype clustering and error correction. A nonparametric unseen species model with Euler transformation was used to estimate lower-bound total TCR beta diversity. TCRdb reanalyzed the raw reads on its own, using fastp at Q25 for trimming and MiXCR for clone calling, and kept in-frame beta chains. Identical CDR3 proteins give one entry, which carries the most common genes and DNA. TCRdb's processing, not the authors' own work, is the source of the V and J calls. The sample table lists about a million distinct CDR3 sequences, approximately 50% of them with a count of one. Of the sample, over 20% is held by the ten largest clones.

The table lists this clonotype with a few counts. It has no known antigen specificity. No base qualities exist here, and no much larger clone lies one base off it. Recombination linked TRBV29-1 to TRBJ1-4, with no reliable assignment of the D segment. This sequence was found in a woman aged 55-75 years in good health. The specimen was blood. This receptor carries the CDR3 CSVGLVGASREKLFF. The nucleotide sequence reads TGCAGCGTTGGTTTAGTAGGTGCCTCTAGGGAAAAACTGTTTTTT. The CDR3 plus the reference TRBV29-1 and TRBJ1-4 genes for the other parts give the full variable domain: SAVISQKPSRDICQRGTSLTIQCQVDSQVTMMFWYRQQPGQSLTLIATANQGSEATYESGFVIDKFPISRPNLTFSTLTVSNMSPEDSSIYLCSVGLVGASREKLFFGSGTQLSVL.